Listed here are 5 T cell receptor beta chains from one sample, sequenced in a study of blood T cell repertoires in COVID-19. Using immunoSEQ multiplex PCR, the repertoire was profiled, and TCRdb retains in-frame clones only, with some absent. Here the sample spans 300,000 to 450,000 clones, roughly 90% being singletons. Sequencing was done on a sample of peripheral blood. The receptors originated from a woman aged 25-40 years with COVID-19, enrolled during active disease.

This CDR3 is CASSLGGDLTYEQYF. CDR3 sequence (DNA): TGTGCCAGCAGCTTAGGCGGGGACCTCACCTACGAGCAGTACTTC. The J gene is TRBJ2-7, the V gene TRBV11-2; perhaps TRBD2 as D (6 bases). CDR1 SGHAT and CDR2 FQNNGV come from the germline V gene. This CDR3 region has 15 residues. Between the trimmed V and J ends, which lost 1 base and 2 bases, there was a span of 12 bases. Combining the CDR3 with reference TRBV11-2 and TRBJ2-7 gives the whole variable domain EAGVAQSPRYKIIEKRQSVAFWCNPISGHATLYWYQQILGQGPKLLIQFQNNGVVDDSQLPKDRFSAERLKGVDSTLKIQPAKLEDSAVYLCASSLGGDLTYEQYFGPGTRLTVT.

The table lists this clone with a count of one. The chain couples TRBV11-2 to TRBJ2-7; D perhaps matches TRBD1 (6 bases). Looked up from germline, CDR1 is SGHAT and CDR2 is FQNNGV. The CDR3 has 18 amino acids. V was pared by 4 bases and J by 0 bases, with 22 bases between. The CDR3 DNA sequence: TGTGCCAGCAGCTCCTCGCGAAACAAACGACAGGACTCCTACGAGCAGTACTTC. Encoded protein: CASSSSRNKRQDSYEQYF.

This chain connects TRBV6-5 to TRBJ2-1; tentative D call: TRBD2 (6 bases). Germline V gene lookup returns CDR1 MNHEY and CDR2 SVGAGI. The CDR3 length is 15 residues. V lost 3 bases to trimming and J lost 7 bases, with 16 bases between them. The CDR3 sequence: CASSYSGESVNEQFF. CDR3 coding DNA: TGTGCCAGCAGTTATTCGGGGGAGAGTGTAAATGAGCAGTTCTTC.

The genes are TRBV7-9 and TRBJ2-2, with TRBD2 matching 8 bases. From germline, CDR1 is SEHNR and CDR2 FQNEAQ (reference sequence). Unmatched junction bases numbered 7, after V lost 4 bases and J lost 3 bases. The CDR3 contains 16 residues. The chain's CDR3 is CASSSSGGPYTGELFF. CDR3 DNA sequence: TGTGCCAGCAGCTCGTCGGGAGGGCCTTACACCGGGGAGCTGTTTTTT.

The chain carries TRBV7-6 and TRBJ2-1, with TRBD2 identical over 8 bases. V shed 4 bases and J 3 bases; nucleotides not matched to a gene: 8. The CDR3 is 16 amino acids. Germline V gives CDR1 SGHVS, CDR2 FNYEAQ. Here the CDR3 reads CASSSEVAGFYNEQFF. CDR3 coding DNA: TGTGCCAGCAGCTCAGAGGTAGCGGGATTCTACAATGAGCAGTTCTTC.